Following are 9 T cell receptor beta chains from one sample sequenced in a study of T cell responses to AZD1222 COVID-19 vaccine. Repertoires were generated with immunoSEQ multiplex PCR, while TCRdb's copy carries only in-frame clones and drops some. The sample records roughly 190,000 clones, just over 90% being singletons. Material: peripheral blood, obtained 28 days after the second dose of the MenACWY control vaccine. The source of these receptors is an adult who received the MenACWY meningococcal vaccine as a control.

V usage is TRBV6-6 and J usage is TRBJ2-1, with 8 bases matching TRBD2. Per the germline V gene, CDR1 is MNHNY and CDR2 is SVGAGI (reference sequence). V lost 4 bases and J lost 4; bases outside the gene matches: 9. The CDR3 has 16 amino acids. CDR3 sequence reads: CASSSTGKRGYNEQFF. CDR3 coding DNA: TGTGCCAGCAGTTCCACCGGGAAGCGGGGGTACAATGAGCAGTTCTTC.

The rearrangement links TRBV6-5 to TRBJ1-1, with D perhaps matching TRBD1 (6 bases). Trimming pared 6 bases from V and 7 bases from J, leaving 15 bases between. CDR3 length: 13 amino acids. Germline V CDR1 and CDR2: MNHEY, SVGAGI. CDR3 sequence reads: CASRAKGRGEAFF. The CDR3 coding sequence is TGTGCCAGCAGAGCCAAGGGCAGGGGTGAAGCTTTCTTT.

The chain uses TRBV11-3 and TRBJ2-1; D is uncertain. CDR1 SGHNT and CDR2 YENEEA come from the germline V gene. The CDR3 has 15 residues. V was clipped by 5 bases and J by 5 bases, with 16 bases between them. In nucleotides, the CDR3 is TGTGCCAGCAGCCCCCGACGGACGTTCGACAATGAGCAGTTCTTC. Its translation is CASSPRRTFDNEQFF.

The chain links TRBV11-2 to TRBJ2-1; 14 bases align to TRBD2. The CDR3 is 16 residues long. CDR1 SGHAT and CDR2 FQNNGV come from the germline V gene. With 5 bases clipped from V and 6 bases from J, the junction kept 6 bases outside the gene matches. CDR3 sequence: CASSAPGLAGGNEQFF. DNA of the CDR3: TGTGCCAGCAGCGCCCCCGGACTAGCGGGAGGCAATGAGCAGTTCTTC.

The gene calls are TRBV7-8 and TRBJ1-1; 7 positions match TRBD1. With V trimmed by 5 bases and J by 0 bases, 3 bases remained unmatched. The V gene's germline CDR1 is SGHVS and CDR2 FQNEAQ. The CDR3 has 14 amino acids. CDR3 coding DNA: TGTGCCAGCAGCGTTACAGGGGTGAACACTGAAGCTTTCTTT. Encoded protein: CASSVTGVNTEAFF.

This chain joins TRBV9 and TRBJ2-1; the D is unclear. CDR3 length equals 14 residues. V lost 0 bases and J 6 bases, leaving 10 bases between the germline ends. Germline V gives CDR1 SGDLS, CDR2 YYNGEE. DNA for the CDR3: TGTGCCAGCAGCGTAGGGGTCGAACCCAATGAGCAGTTCTTC. Translating gives CASSVGVEPNEQFF.

The rearrangement links TRBV30 to TRBJ2-5; D may be TRBD1 (6 bases). The CDR3 length is 15 residues. The V end was cut by 4 bases, the J end by 2 bases, with 17 bases between. The germline CDR1 and CDR2 sequences are GTSNPN and SVGIG (reference sequence). CDR3 DNA: TGTGCCTGGACGGAGATGACAGGATTACAAGAGACCCAGTACTTC. This sequence encodes CAWTEMTGLQETQYF. The entire variable domain, with the rest obtained from reference TRBV30 and TRBJ2-5, is as follows: SQTIHQWPATLVQPVGSPLSLECTVEGTSNPNLYWYRQAAGRGLQLLFYSVGIGQISSEVPQNLSASRPQDRQFILSSKKLLLSDSGFYLCAWTEMTGLQETQYFGPGTRLLVL.

The genes are TRBV10-1 and TRBJ2-1, with 10 positions matching TRBD2. Germline loops: CDR1 WNHNN, CDR2 SYGVQD (reference sequence). This CDR3 comprises 16 residues. After removal of 4 bases from V and 3 bases from J, the junction contained 6 bases not matched to a gene. In DNA form, the CDR3 reads TGCGCCAGCAGTGGTGCTAGCGGGAGTAGCTACAATGAGCAGTTCTTC. Its translation is CASSGASGSSYNEQFF.

The chain is built from TRBV18 and TRBJ1-1, with TRBD1 identical over 7 bases. CDR1 KGHSH and CDR2 LQKENI come from the germline V gene. The CDR3 runs to 13 residues. V was pared by 4 bases and J by 2 bases, with 1 base of the junction left unmatched. The CDR3 DNA reads TGTGCCAGCTCACTAGGGGGCAACACTGAAGCTTTCTTT. It codes for CASSLGGNTEAFF.